The clone carrying this T cell receptor (beta chain) appeared a single time. This entry is derived from a study of blood T cell repertoires in COVID-19. Study at large: Samples of COVID-19 (acute and convalescent) were obtained from the United States, Italy and Spain. PBMCs, B-cell-depleted T cells, or T cells provided the cDNA or gDNA that made up the material.

Germline V gene lookup returns CDR1 MGHRA and CDR2 YSYEKL. CDR3 length: 16 amino acids. With V trimmed by 4 bases and J by 4 bases, 6 bases remained unmatched. Clones were sequenced by immunoSEQ multiplex PCR, and TCRdb holds only the in-frame ones, with some missing. The sample lists around 250,000 clones; 86% were seen once. The TCR was taken from a man aged 55 to 70 with acute or convalescent COVID-19. The chain carries TRBV4-1 and TRBJ2-7; 14 bases fit TRBD2. Material: peripheral blood. CDR3 protein: CASSLGTSGRLYEQYF. DNA of the CDR3: TGCGCCAGCAGCCTCGGGACTAGCGGGAGATTGTACGAGCAGTACTTC.